This TCR beta chain was documented in a study of blood T cell repertoires in COVID-19 (dated by TCRdb to between 2020 and 2021). Concerning the study at large: The collaborator samples originated in the United States, Italy and Spain and spanned the acute and convalescent phases of COVID-19. Nearly every sample came with metadata listing a de-identified subject ID, COVID-19 status, age in years and sex. The samples were drawn from the first 160 participants of the ongoing ImmuneRACE study and from over 950 subjects provided by 6 global collaborators. The prospective study material was composed of cDNA or gDNA derived from T cells, B-cell-depleted T cells, or PBMCs. The repertoires were released in a freely available public database intended as a resource for research on the immune response to SARS-CoV-2. The dataset comprised deeply sampled blood TCRbeta repertoires from subjects exposed to, actively infected with, or recovered from COVID-19. HLA class I and class II types, where available, came from metadata supplied by the sample provider rather than from assay-based typing. Overall study outcomes, separate from this receptor: How much clinical and demographic metadata was included differed by source and by participant, and the metadata was provided uncurated.

CDR1 and CDR2, looked up from the germline V gene, are MNHEY and SVGAGI. The CDR3 covers 15 residues, taking in both the cysteine and the phenylalanine. Only CDR3 DNA is held: 45 bases, read in frame from base 1. The junction carries 9 bases between V and J, which are trimmed by 4 bases and 2 bases respectively. As concerns this clone: The clone's antigen remains unknown. Base qualities are not provided; no much larger clone lies one nucleotide away.

TCRbeta CDR3 regions were amplified from genomic DNA by means of the immunoSEQ Assay, a bias-controlled multiplex PCR. The authors' analysis ran thus. Nucleated cell counts per sample were estimated from amplification of reference gene primers within the assay. Sequence reads were collapsed and filtered to measure the absolute abundance of every unique TCRbeta CDR3 rearrangement. For each sample, productive Simpson clonality was calculated as the square root of Simpson's diversity index over productive rearrangements. The immuneACCESS repertoire file appears here via TCRdb, limited to in-frame rearrangements. These files lack a portion of the clones; in checked studies, under half of the deficit traces to unresolved V genes, and the cause of the others is not known. V and J calls and clone size follow that table, whereas D and trimming were derived from the DNA. This sample comprises about 400,000 clones, around 89% of them detected only once. The ten largest clones take up 0.95% to 1.5% of the sample.

Each collaborating institution followed its own protocols to collect whole blood in K2EDTA tubes. Collaborator samples were shipped for TCRbeta analysis as frozen whole blood, isolated PBMCs, or DNA extracted from either sample type. Sequencing was carried out using peripheral blood. This receptor was taken from a middle-aged man with acute or convalescent COVID-19. The rearrangement combines TRBV6-5 with TRBJ2-6; the D gene remains uncertain. CDR3 loop: CASSSNLPGANVLTF. The nucleotide sequence reads TGTGCCAGCAGTTCCAATCTACCTGGGGCCAACGTCCTGACTTTC.